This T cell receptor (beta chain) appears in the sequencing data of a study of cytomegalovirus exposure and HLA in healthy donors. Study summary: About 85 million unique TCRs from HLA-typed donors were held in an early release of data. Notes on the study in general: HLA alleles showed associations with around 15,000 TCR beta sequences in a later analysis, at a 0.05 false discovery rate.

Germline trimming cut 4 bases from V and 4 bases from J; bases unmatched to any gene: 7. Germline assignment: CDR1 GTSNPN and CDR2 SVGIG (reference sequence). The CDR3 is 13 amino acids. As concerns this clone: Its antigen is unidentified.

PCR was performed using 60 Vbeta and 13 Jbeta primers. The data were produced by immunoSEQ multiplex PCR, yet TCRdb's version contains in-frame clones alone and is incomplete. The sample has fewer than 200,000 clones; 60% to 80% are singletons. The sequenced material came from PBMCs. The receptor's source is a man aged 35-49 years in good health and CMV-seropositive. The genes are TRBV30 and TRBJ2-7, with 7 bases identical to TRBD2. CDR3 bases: TGTGCCTGGACGGAACTAGCGCCTTACGAGCAGTACTTC. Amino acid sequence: CAWTELAPYEQYF.